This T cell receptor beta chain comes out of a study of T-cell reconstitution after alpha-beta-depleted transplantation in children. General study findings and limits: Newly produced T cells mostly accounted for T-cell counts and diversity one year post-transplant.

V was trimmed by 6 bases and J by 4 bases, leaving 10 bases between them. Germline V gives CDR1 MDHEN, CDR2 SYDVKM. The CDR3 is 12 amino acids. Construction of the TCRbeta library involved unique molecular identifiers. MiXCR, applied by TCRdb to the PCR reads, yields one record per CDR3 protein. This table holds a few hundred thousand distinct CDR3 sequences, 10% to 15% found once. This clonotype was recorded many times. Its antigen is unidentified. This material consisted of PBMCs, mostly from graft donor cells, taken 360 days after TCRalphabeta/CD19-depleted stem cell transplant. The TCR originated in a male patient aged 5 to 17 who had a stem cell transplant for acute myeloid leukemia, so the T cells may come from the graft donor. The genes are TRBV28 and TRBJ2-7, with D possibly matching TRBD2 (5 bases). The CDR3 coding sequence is TGTGCCAGCAGCGGGATGTGGTACGAGCAGTACTTC. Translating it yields CASSGMWYEQYF.